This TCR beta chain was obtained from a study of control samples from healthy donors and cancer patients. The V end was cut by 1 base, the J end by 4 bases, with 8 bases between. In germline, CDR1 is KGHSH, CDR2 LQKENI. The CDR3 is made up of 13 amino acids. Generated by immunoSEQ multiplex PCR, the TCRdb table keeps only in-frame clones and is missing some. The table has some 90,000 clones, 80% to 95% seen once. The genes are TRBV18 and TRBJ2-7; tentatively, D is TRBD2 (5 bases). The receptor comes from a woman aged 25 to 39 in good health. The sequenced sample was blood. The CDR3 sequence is CASSPQAEYEQYF. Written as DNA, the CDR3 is TGTGCCAGCTCACCACAAGCGGAGTACGAGCAGTACTTC. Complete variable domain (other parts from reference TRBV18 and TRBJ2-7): NAGVMQNPRHLVRRRGQEARLRCSPMKGHSHVYWYRQLPEEGLKFMVYLQKENIIDESGMPKERFSAEFPKEGPSILRIQQVVRGDSAAYFCASSPQAEYEQYFGPGTRLTVT.